This T cell receptor beta chain derives from a study of blood T cell repertoires in COVID-19 (dated by TCRdb to between 2020 and 2021). Concerning the study at large: Samples from collaborators originated in the United States, Italy and Spain and spanned both the acute and convalescent phases of COVID-19. The material from the prospective study consisted of cDNA or gDNA derived from T cells, B-cell-depleted T cells, or PBMCs. Subjects who had been exposed to COVID-19, were actively infected with it, or had recovered from it provided the deeply sampled blood TCRbeta repertoires that made up the dataset. The repertoires were released in a freely available public database meant as a resource for research on the immune response to SARS-CoV-2. Samples were obtained from the ongoing ImmuneRACE study (first 160 participants) and from 1,254 subjects provided by 6 global collaborators. Sample metadata almost always included a de-identified subject ID, COVID-19 status, age in years and sex. Where HLA class I and class II types were available, the types were taken from metadata supplied by the sample provider, not from assay-based typing. The paper's findings and limits, for the study overall: The quantity of clinical and demographic metadata differed by source and by participant and was supplied without curation.

As for this clone: There is no known antigen for this receptor. Per-base qualities were not stored, and no clone one base away is much larger.

TCRbeta CDR3 regions were amplified from genomic DNA by means of the immunoSEQ Assay, a bias-controlled multiplex PCR. Per the source publication's procedure: Nucleated cell counts per sample were estimated from amplification of reference gene primers within the assay. Sequence reads were collapsed and filtered to measure the absolute abundance of every unique TCRbeta CDR3 rearrangement. For each sample, productive Simpson clonality was calculated as the square root of Simpson's diversity index across productive rearrangements. This is the immuneACCESS table as TCRdb keeps it, with only in-frame sequences that have V and J called. A part of the clones is gone; compared with another copy, unresolved V genes explain less than half, and the rest is unexplained. V, J and clone size are taken as reported in that table, and D and trimming were inferred from the DNA itself. This sample lists 80,000 to 130,000 clones; around nine tenths were detected once. Jointly, the top ten make up approximately 5.1% of the sample.

Whole blood was collected in K2EDTA tubes by collaborating institutions according to the institutions' own protocols. For TCRbeta analysis, collaborator samples were shipped as frozen whole blood, as isolated PBMCs, or as DNA extracted from either sample type. Counted from cysteine to phenylalanine, this CDR3 has 14 amino acids. Only the CDR3 portion is preserved as DNA: 42 bases, with reading frame beginning at the first base. Per the germline V gene, MDHEN is the CDR1 and SYDVKM is the CDR2. At the junction V is shortened by 5 bases and J by 4 bases; bases outside the gene matches: 5. Here the chain combines TRBV28 and TRBJ1-2; TRBD1 agrees with 9 junctional bases. Sequencing used peripheral blood. The clonotype originates from a man in his 70s with acute or convalescent COVID-19. CDR3 reads: CASSTTGGIYGYTF. Read as DNA, the sequence is TGTGCCAGCAGTACGACAGGGGGTATCTATGGCTACACCTTC.